Listed below are T cell receptor beta chains from one sample, sequenced in a study of blood T cell repertoires in COVID-19. TCRdb's copy holds only in-frame clones and misses some; the assay was immunoSEQ multiplex PCR. The sample records 250,000 to 300,000 clones, roughly 80% being singletons. The sample was PBMCs or T cells enriched from blood (not recorded which). These receptors originate from a man aged 35 to 55 who had been exposed to COVID-19. Both conserved end residues are part of each CDR3. A D gene is named only where the DNA matches it firmly. The size field is filled for only some rows; it gives once, few, many or a size class.

j_gene | abundance | v_gene | d_gene | CDR3nt | CDR3aa
TRBJ1-5 | few | TRBV6-1 | NA | TGTGCCAGCAGTGAACGAGGGCCAGCTGATCAGCCCCAGCATTTT | CASSERGPADQPQHF
TRBJ2-7 | NA | TRBV18 | NA | TGTGCCAGCTCACCGGACAGAACCTACGAGCAGTACTTC | CASSPDRTYEQYF
TRBJ2-7 | few | TRBV5-8 | NA | TGTGCCAGCACCGGTAGGAGCTCCTACGAGCAGTACTTC | CASTGRSSYEQYF
TRBJ1-1 | NA | TRBV12-3/TRBV12-4 | NA | TGTGCCAGCAGTTTACGTGGTGCCGAGGCTTTCTTT | CASSLRGAEAFF
TRBJ1-1 | once | TRBV7-8 | TRBD1 | TGTGCCAGCGGGACGGACAGGGCCACTGAAGCTTTCTTT | CASGTDRATEAFF
TRBJ1-1 | NA | TRBV7-8 | NA | TGTGCCAGCAGCTTAGGCGGGGACCTTGAAGCTTTCTTT | CASSLGGDLEAFF
TRBJ2-7 | NA | TRBV4-2 | TRBD1 | TGTGCCAGCAGCCAAGGGACAGGGGCACCCTACGAGCAGTACTTC | CASSQGTGAPYEQYF
TRBJ2-3 | NA | TRBV15 | NA | TGTGCCACCAGCAGAGAGGACTACAGCACAGATACGCAGTATTTT | CATSREDYSTDTQYF
TRBJ2-7 | NA | TRBV11-2 | TRBD2 | TGTGCCAGCAGCTCCCAAGCGGGAGCGTACGAGCAGTACTTC | CASSSQAGAYEQYF
TRBJ2-5 | NA | TRBV4-1 | NA | TGCGCCAGCAGCCTCCGTAGACAGCAAGAGACCCAGTACTTC | CASSLRRQQETQYF
TRBJ2-1 | NA | TRBV18 | TRBD1 | TGTGCCAGCTCACCAGGGACAGGGAATTACAATGAGCAGTTCTTC | CASSPGTGNYNEQFF